The present T cell receptor beta chain was sequenced within a study of blood T cell repertoires in COVID-19. Study details: The study drew acute and convalescent COVID-19 samples from the United States, Italy and Spain. T cells, B-cell-depleted T cells, or PBMCs provided the cDNA or gDNA that served as material.

Using immunoSEQ multiplex PCR, the repertoire was profiled, and TCRdb retains in-frame clones only, with some absent. The sample includes some 30,000 clones, about 90% of them seen just once. Trimming took 4 bases from V and 0 from J, leaving 16 bases between them. CDR1 is SGHNT and CDR2 is YYREEE in the germline V gene (reference sequence). The CDR3 is 16 residues long. The source is a man aged 50 to 60 with active or convalescent COVID-19. The sequenced sample was peripheral blood. The chain couples TRBV5-4 to TRBJ1-2, with D possibly TRBD1 on 6 matching bases. CDR3 protein: CASSKGVPYPNYGYTF. CDR3 bases: TGTGCCAGCAGCAAGGGGGTCCCGTACCCTAACTATGGCTACACCTTC.